The source of this T cell receptor (beta chain) is a study of spatial heterogeneity in lung cancer. Looking at the study overall: In raw reads, more than 9.5 appearances on average were recorded for each unique TCR and UMI combination.

Time point given: sample taken at primary tumor resection. Unsorted samples of tumor, nontumor lung or frozen PBMC had their whole RNA sequenced. The cohort: around 79 early-stage, untreated non-small cell lung cancer patients. The CDR3 sequence is 16 residues long. V was shortened by 10 bases and J by 0 bases, with 21 bases between the two germline ends. Per germline, CDR1 ENHRY and CDR2 SYGVKD. Carried by each TCR cDNA molecule was a unique molecular identifier. Using its own MiXCR run on the 5' RACE reads, TCRdb lists one record per CDR3 protein. The sample includes more than 2,000 distinct CDR3 sequences, about 4.5% seen only once; the top ten take 25% to 30%. This clonotype showed up many times.

This receptor was identified in a female donor with early-stage non-small cell lung cancer. This specimen consisted of normal lung tissue next to the tumor, obtained at surgery. This chain joins TRBV10-3 and TRBJ1-1; D may be TRBD1 (5 bases). The CDR3 DNA reads as TGTGCCAGTGCAAGGGACGGGGAGGGAATGAACACTGAAGCTTTCTTT. It specifies CASARDGEGMNTEAFF.